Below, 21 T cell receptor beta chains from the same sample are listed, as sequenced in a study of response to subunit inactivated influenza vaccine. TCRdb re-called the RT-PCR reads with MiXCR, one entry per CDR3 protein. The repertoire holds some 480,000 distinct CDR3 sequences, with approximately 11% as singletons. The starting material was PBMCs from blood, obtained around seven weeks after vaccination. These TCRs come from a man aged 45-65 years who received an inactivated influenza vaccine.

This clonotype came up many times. The CDR3 spells CASSLQGGDTQYF. DNA of the CDR3: TGTGCCAGCAGCTTACAGGGTGGAGATACGCAGTATTTT. The rearrangement joins TRBV7-2 to TRBJ2-3; the D gene is possibly TRBD1 (5 bases). This CDR3 has 13 residues. Germline V gene sequence: CDR1 SGHTA, CDR2 FQGNSA. The germline V and J ends were trimmed by 2 bases and 5 bases, with 8 bases remaining between them.

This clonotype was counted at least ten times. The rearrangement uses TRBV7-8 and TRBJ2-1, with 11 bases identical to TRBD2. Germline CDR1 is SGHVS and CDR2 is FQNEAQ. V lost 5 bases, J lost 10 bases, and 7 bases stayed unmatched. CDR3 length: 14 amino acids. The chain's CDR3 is CASSVTGTSGEQFF. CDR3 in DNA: TGTGCCAGCAGCGTAACCGGGACTAGCGGCGAGCAGTTCTTC.

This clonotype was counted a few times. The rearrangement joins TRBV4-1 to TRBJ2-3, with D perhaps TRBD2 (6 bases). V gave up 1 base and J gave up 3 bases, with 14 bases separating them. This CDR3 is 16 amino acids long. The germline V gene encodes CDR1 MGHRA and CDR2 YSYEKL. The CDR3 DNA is TGCGCCAGCAGCCAAGCTCCGGGAGTCATGACAGATACGCAGTATTTT. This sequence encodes CASSQAPGVMTDTQYF.

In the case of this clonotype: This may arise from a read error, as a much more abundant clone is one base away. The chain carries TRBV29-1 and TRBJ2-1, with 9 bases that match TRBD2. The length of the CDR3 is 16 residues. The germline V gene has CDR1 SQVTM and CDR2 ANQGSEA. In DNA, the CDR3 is TGCAGCGTTGAGGACCTTAGCGGGAGAGCCTACAATGAGCAGCTCTTC. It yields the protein CSVEDLSGRAYNEQLF.

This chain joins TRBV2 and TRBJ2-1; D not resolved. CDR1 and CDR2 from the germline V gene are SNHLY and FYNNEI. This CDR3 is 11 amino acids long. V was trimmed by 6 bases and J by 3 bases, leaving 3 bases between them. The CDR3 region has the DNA TGTGCCAGCAGCATCTACAATGAGCAGTTCTTC. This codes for CASSIYNEQFF. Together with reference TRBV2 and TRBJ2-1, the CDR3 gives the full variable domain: EPEVTQTPSHQVTQMGQEVILRCVPISNHLYFYWYRQILGQKVEFLVSFYNNEISEKSEIFDDQFSVERPDGSNFTLKIRSTKLEDSAMYFCASSIYNEQFFGPGTRLTVL.

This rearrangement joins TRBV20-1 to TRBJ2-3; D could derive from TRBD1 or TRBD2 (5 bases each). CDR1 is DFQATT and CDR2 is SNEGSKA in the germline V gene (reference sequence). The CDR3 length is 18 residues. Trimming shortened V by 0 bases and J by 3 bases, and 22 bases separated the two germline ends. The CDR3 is CSARDSQSSTGRTDTQYF. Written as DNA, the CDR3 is TGCAGTGCTAGAGATAGCCAGAGCAGTACGGGACGAACAGATACGCAGTATTTT.

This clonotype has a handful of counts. DNA of the CDR3: TGTGCCAGCAGCCAGGGACAGGGGGAGAACTATGGCTACACCTTC. This sequence encodes CASSQGQGENYGYTF. V usage is TRBV4-2 and J usage is TRBJ1-2; 11 nucleotides line up with TRBD1. The CDR3 runs 15 residues. V was pared by 3 bases and J by 2 bases, with 2 bases of the junction left unmatched. CDR1 LGHNA and CDR2 YNFKEQ come from the germline V gene.

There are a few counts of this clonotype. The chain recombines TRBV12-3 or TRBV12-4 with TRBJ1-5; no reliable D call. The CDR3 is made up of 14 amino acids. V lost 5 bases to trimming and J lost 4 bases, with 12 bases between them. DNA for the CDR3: TGTGCCAGCAGTGAGGACGGTTCTAATCAGCCCCAGCATTTT. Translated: CASSEDGSNQPQHF.

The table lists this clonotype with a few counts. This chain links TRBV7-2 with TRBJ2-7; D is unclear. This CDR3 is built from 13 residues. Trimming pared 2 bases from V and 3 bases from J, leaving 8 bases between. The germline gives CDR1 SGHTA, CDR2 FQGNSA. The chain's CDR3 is CASSLTAYYEQYF. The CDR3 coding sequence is TGTGCCAGCAGCTTAACAGCATACTACGAGCAGTACTTC.

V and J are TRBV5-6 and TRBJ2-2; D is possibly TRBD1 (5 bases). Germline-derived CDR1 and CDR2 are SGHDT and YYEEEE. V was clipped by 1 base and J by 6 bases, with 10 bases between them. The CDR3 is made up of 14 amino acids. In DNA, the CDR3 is TGTGCCAGCAGCTTGAGGGCAGGGCCCGGGGAGCTGTTTTTT. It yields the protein CASSLRAGPGELFF.

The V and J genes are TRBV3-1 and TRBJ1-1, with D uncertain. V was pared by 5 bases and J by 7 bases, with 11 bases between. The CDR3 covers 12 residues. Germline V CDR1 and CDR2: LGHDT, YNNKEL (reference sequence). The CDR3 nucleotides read TGTGCCAGCAGCTCTTCGGCGGGTGAAGCTTTCTTT. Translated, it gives CASSSSAGEAFF.

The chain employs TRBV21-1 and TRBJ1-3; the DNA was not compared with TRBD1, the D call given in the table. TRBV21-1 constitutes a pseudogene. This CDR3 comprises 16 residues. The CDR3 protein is CASSIQQDLKGNTIYF. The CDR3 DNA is TGTGCCAGCAGCATTCAACAGGATCTTAAGGGAAACACCATATATTTT.

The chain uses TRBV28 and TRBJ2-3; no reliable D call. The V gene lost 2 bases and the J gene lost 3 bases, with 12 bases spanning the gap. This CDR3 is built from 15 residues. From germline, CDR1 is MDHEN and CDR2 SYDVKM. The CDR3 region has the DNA TGTGCCAGCAGTTTAAGTGGACCTGCAACAGATACGCAGTATTTT. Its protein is CASSLSGPATDTQYF.

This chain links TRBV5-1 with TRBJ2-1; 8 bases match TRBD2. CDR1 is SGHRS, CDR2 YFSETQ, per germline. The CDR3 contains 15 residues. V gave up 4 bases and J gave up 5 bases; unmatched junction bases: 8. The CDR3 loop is CASSEGSGGNNEQFF. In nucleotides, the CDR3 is TGCGCCAGCAGCGAGGGGAGCGGGGGAAACAATGAGCAGTTCTTC.

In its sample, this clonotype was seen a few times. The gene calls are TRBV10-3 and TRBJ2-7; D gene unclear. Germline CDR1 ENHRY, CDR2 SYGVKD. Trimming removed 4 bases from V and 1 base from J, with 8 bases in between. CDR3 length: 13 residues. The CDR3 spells CAISVGFSYEQYF. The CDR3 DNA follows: TGTGCCATCAGTGTGGGGTTTTCCTACGAGCAGTACTTC.

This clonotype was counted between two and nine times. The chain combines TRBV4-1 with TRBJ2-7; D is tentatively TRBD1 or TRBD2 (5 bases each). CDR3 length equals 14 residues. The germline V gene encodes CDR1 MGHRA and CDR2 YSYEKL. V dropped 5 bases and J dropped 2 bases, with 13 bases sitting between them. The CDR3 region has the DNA TGCGCCAGCAGCGACCGGGACGGAGCCTACGAGCAGTACTTC. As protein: CASSDRDGAYEQYF.

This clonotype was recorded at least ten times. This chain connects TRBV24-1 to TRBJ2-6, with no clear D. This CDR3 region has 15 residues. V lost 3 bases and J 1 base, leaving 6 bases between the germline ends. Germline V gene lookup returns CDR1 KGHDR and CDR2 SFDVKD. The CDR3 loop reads CATSDTSSGANVLTF. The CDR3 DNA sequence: TGTGCCACCAGTGATACGTCGTCTGGGGCCAACGTCCTGACTTTC.

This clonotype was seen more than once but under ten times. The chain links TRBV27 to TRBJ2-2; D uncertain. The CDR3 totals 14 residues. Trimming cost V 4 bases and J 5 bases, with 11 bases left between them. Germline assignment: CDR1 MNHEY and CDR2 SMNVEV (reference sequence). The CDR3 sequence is CASSCLPSTGELFF. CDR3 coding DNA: TGTGCCAGCAGTTGCCTTCCGAGTACCGGGGAGCTGTTTTTT.

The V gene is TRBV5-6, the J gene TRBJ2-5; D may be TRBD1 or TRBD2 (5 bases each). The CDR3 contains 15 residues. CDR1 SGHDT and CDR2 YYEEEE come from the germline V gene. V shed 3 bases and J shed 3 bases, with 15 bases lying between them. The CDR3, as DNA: TGTGCCAGCAGCTCCCTGGGGCAAGCGGAAGAGACCCAGTACTTC. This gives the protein CASSSLGQAEETQYF.

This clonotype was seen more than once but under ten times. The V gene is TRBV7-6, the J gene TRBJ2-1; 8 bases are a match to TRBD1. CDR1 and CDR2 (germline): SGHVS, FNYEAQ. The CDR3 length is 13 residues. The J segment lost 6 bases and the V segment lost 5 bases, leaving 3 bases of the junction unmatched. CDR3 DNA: TGTGCCAGCAGCCAACAGGGGGTCAATGAGCAGTTCTTC. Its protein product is CASSQQGVNEQFF.

The CDR3 protein is CATSEGAGTEAFF. CDR3 nucleotide sequence: TGTGCCACCAGTGAGGGGGCAGGGACTGAAGCTTTCTTT. The chain uses TRBV24-1 and TRBJ1-1, with a possible D match to TRBD1 (6 bases). Germline CDR1 KGHDR, CDR2 SFDVKD. The CDR3 covers 13 residues. V was clipped by 4 bases and J by 5 bases, with 10 bases between them.